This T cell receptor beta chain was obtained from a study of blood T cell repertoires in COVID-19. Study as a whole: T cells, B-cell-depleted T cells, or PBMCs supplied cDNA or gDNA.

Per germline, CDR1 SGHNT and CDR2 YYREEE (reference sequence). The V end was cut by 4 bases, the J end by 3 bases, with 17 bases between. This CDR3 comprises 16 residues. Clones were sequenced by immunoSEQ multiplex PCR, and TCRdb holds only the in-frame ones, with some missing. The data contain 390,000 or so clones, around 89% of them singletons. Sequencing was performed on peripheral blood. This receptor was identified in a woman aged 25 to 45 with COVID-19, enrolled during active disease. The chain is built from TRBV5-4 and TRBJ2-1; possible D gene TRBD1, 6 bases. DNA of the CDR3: TGTGCCAGCAGCCAGCCGAGTTGGGGGCACTACAATGAGCAGTTCTTC. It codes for CASSQPSWGHYNEQFF.